The 9 T cell receptor beta chains below come from one sample, sequenced in a study of blood T cell repertoires in COVID-19. Measured with immunoSEQ multiplex PCR; TCRdb has only the in-frame clones, and not every one. The repertoire consists of roughly 200,000 clones, with roughly 84% occurring once and the leading ten covering approximately 4.8%. The sample comprised peripheral blood. The receptors stem from a man aged 50 or older with active or convalescent COVID-19.

The rearrangement links TRBV4-1 to TRBJ2-7, with 7 bases that match TRBD2. Per germline, CDR1 MGHRA and CDR2 YSYEKL. The CDR3 extends over 15 amino acids. V was pared by 4 bases and J by 2 bases, with 8 bases of the junction left unmatched. The CDR3 loop is CASSLGEGYPYEQYF. CDR3 coding DNA: TGCGCCAGCAGCCTAGGGGAGGGGTACCCCTACGAGCAGTACTTC.

V is TRBV12-3 or TRBV12-4 and J is TRBJ2-7; D is unclear. V was pared by 2 bases and J by 0 bases, with 5 bases between. The CDR3 contains 13 residues. The CDR3 loop is CASSLYPSYEQYF. CDR3 sequence (DNA): TGTGCCAGCAGTTTATATCCCTCCTACGAGCAGTACTTC.

This rearrangement joins TRBV9 to TRBJ2-7; TRBD2 matches 10 bases. CDR1 and CDR2 (germline): SGDLS, YYNGEE. V was clipped by 0 bases and J by 2 bases; unmatched bases: 2. The CDR3 totals 15 residues. CDR3 nucleotide sequence: TGTGCCAGCAGCGTAGGGACTAGCGGTGCCTACGAGCAGTACTTC. Encoded protein: CASSVGTSGAYEQYF.

The chain uses TRBV4-3 and TRBJ2-1, with TRBD2 matching 7 bases. Germline V gene lookup returns CDR1 LGHNA and CDR2 YSLEER. Losses at the gene ends were 4 bases for V and 2 bases for J; bases not matched to a gene: 8. The CDR3 is 16 amino acids. The CDR3, as DNA: TGCGCCAGCAGCCCCGTTGCGGGGGAGGCCTACAATGAGCAGTTCTTC. Amino acid sequence: CASSPVAGEAYNEQFF.

V and J are TRBV7-8 and TRBJ2-5; D not resolved. Germline assignment: CDR1 SGHVS and CDR2 FQNEAQ. The CDR3 has 14 residues. Trimming cost V 5 bases and J 1 base, with 11 bases left between them. This CDR3 is CASSRLRGQETQYF. The CDR3 DNA reads as TGTGCCAGCAGCCGGTTGCGCGGCCAAGAGACCCAGTACTTC.

The chain has TRBV7-9 and TRBJ2-3, with TRBD2 matching 10 bases. The CDR3 extends over 15 amino acids. Germline CDR1 and CDR2: SEHNR and FQNEAQ (reference sequence). Trimming removed 3 bases from V and 2 bases from J; junction bases left unmatched: 2. Written as DNA, the CDR3 is TGTGCCAGCAGCTTCACTAGCGGGATCACAGATACGCAGTATTTT. Its translation: CASSFTSGITDTQYF.

This clone has more than one count but fewer than ten. This chain uses TRBV18 with TRBJ2-7; no firm D call. V was clipped by 2 bases and J by 0 bases, with 5 bases between them. The CDR3 is made up of 13 amino acids. Germline values: CDR1 KGHSH, CDR2 LQKENI. CDR3: CASSPDSSYEQYF. The CDR3 DNA is TGTGCCAGCTCACCAGATAGCTCCTACGAGCAGTACTTC.

The J gene is TRBJ2-2, the V gene TRBV18, with a possible D match to TRBD1 (6 bases). This CDR3 spans 17 amino acids. In germline, CDR1 is KGHSH, CDR2 LQKENI. The V end lost 3 bases, the J end lost 5 bases, and 19 bases lay between the germline ends. The CDR3 DNA follows: TGTGCCAGCTCACCTCTGACGACAGGAATTGGTACCGGGGAGCTGTTTTTT. Translated: CASSPLTTGIGTGELFF.

The chain uses TRBV5-4 and TRBJ2-1; TRBD2 matches at 7 bases. The germline V gene has CDR1 SGHNT and CDR2 YYREEE (reference sequence). This CDR3 region has 15 residues. Trimming removed 2 bases from V and 5 bases from J; junction bases left unmatched: 7. The CDR3 sequence is CASSLDGGGNNEQFF. Here the CDR3 DNA reads TGTGCCAGCAGCTTAGATGGGGGGGGGAACAATGAGCAGTTCTTC. Full variable domain (rest looked up from reference TRBV5-4 and TRBJ2-1): ETGVTQSPTHLIKTRGQQVTLRCSSQSGHNTVSWYQQALGQGPQFIFQYYREEENGRGNFPPRFSGLQFPNYSSELNVNALELDDSALYLCASSLDGGGNNEQFFGPGTRLTVL.